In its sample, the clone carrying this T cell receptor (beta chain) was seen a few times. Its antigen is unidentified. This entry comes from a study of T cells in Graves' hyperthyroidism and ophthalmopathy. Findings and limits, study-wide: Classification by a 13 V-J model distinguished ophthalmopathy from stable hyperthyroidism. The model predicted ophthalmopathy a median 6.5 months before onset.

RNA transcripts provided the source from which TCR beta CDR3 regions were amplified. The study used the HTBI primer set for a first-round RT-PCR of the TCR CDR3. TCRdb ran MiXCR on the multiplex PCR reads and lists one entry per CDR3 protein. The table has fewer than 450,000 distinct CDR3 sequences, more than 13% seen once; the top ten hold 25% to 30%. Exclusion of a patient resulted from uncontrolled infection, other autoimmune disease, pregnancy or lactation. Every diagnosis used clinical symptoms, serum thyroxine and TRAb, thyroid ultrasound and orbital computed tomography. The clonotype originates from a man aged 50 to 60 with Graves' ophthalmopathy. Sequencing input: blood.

Here the CDR3 reads CASSSYDRTNTEAFF. CDR3 in DNA: TGTGCCAGCAGCTCGTACGACAGGACGAACACTGAAGCTTTCTTT. The chain links TRBV7-9 to TRBJ1-1; tentative D call: TRBD1 (6 bases). V dropped 4 bases and J dropped 1 base, with 13 bases sitting between them. The CDR3 is 15 residues long. Germline V lookup: CDR1 SEHNR, CDR2 FQNEAQ (reference sequence). The whole variable domain, filled in from reference TRBV7-9 and TRBJ1-1, reads DTGVSQNPRHKITKRGQNVTFRCDPISEHNRLYWYRQTLGQGPEFLTYFQNEAQLEKSRLLSDRFSAERPKGSFSTLEIQRTEQGDSAMYLCASSSYDRTNTEAFFGQGTRLTVV.